This T cell receptor beta chain is drawn from a study of CD8 T cells in Susac syndrome. As for the study in general: Patients with Susac syndrome had blood drawn and were at that point therapy-naive, on corticosteroids, or on intravenous immunoglobulin alone. Broader study findings: In Susac syndrome, the CD4+ T cell repertoires did not show clonal expansion.

Looked up from germline, CDR1 is SQVTM and CDR2 is ANQGSEA. The CDR3 sequence is 11 residues long. The ends were cut back, 2 bases at V and 5 bases at J, with 6 bases in the middle. This clonotype was picked up one time. The target antigen is unknown. An amount of RNA that ranged from about 0.45 to 1 ug was reverse transcribed with random hexamers. The method of amplification for TCR beta CDR3 was immunoSEQ multiplex PCR, covering 54 Vbeta and 13 Jbeta. TCRdb redid the calling of the immunoSEQ multiplex PCR reads with MiXCR, one entry per CDR3 protein. Here the sample spans around 180,000 distinct CDR3 sequences, around 94% being singletons.

Sequencing was carried out using CD4+ T cells from PBMCs. The sequence was collected from a human donor with Susac syndrome. J is TRBJ2-5 and V is TRBV29-1, with unresolved D. CDR3 in DNA: TGCAGCGTTGAACAATACGAGACCCAGTACTTC. It codes for CSVEQYETQYF.